Reported below is one T cell receptor (beta chain). The data are from a study of blood T cell repertoires in COVID-19. CDR1 and CDR2 (germline): MDHEN, SYDVKM. This CDR3 has 13 residues. V lost 6 bases and J lost 4, with 13 bases in between. Using immunoSEQ multiplex PCR, the repertoire was profiled, and TCRdb retains in-frame clones only, with some absent. This sample has roughly 120,000 clones; approximately 74% occur once, and the top ten carry 4.5% to 6%. The sample comprised peripheral blood. The chain has TRBV28 and TRBJ2-7, with D possibly TRBD2 on 5 matching bases. The receptor's source is a man older than 75 with COVID-19, enrolled during active disease. The CDR3 nucleotides read TGTGCCAGCAGCCTGCCGGGGTCGTACGAGCAGTACTTC. Amino acids: CASSLPGSYEQYF. Complete variable domain (other parts from reference TRBV28 and TRBJ2-7): DVKVTQSSRYLVKRTGEKVFLECVQDMDHENMFWYRQDPGLGLRLIYFSYDVKMKEKGDIPEGYSVSREKKERFSLILESASTNQTSMYLCASSLPGSYEQYFGPGTRLTVT.